The clone carrying this T cell receptor (beta chain) was counted between two and nine times. The source of the sample is a study of T cell repertoires in cytomegalovirus infection. TCRdb re-analysed the reads in MiXCR, keeping a single row per CDR3 protein. The sample lists approximately 500,000 distinct CDR3 sequences; roughly 29% were seen once. Germline V gene lookup returns CDR1 MDHEN and CDR2 SYDVKM. The CDR3 has 13 amino acids. V shed 2 bases and J shed 10 bases, with 14 bases lying between them. This clonotype was sampled from a human donor in good health (CMV status not recorded). Some clones in this sample may be carry-over from other donors' samples. The J gene is TRBJ1-1, the V gene TRBV28; unclear D gene. The sequencing input was PBMCs. CDR3 in amino acids: CASSLTSPLGAFF. The CDR3 nucleotides are TGTGCCAGCAGTTTAACCTCCCCCTTGGGAGCTTTCTTT.